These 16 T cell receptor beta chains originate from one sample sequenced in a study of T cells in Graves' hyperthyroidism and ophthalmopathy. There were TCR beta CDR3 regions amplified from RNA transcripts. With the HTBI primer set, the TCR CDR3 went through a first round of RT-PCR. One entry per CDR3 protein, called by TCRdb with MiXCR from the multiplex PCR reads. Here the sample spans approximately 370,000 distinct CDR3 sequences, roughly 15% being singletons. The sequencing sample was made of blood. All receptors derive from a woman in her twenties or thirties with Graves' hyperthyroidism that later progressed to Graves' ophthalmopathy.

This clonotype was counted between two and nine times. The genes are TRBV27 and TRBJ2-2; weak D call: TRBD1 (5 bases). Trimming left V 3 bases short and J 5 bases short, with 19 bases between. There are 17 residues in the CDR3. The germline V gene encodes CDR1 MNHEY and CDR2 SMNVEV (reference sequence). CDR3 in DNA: TGTGCCAGCAGTTTTACCCCCGGCGACAGTTTTACCGGGGAGCTGTTTTTT. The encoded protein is CASSFTPGDSFTGELFF.

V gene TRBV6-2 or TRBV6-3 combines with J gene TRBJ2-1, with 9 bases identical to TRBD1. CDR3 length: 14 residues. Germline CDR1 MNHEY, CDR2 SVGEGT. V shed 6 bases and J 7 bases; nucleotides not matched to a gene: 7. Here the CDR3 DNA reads TGTGCCAGCAGCCCACAGGGGGCGTATAATGAGCAGTTCTTC. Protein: CASSPQGAYNEQFF.

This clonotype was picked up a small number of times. In nucleotides, the CDR3 is TGCAGCGTTGGGAACAGGGACTCGAACACTGAAGCTTTCTTT. Its protein product is CSVGNRDSNTEAFF. The chain recombines TRBV29-1 with TRBJ1-1, with a tentative D call TRBD1 (6 bases). Germline V lookup: CDR1 SQVTM, CDR2 ANQGSEA. V dropped 4 bases and J dropped 1 base, with 13 bases sitting between them. This CDR3 is built from 14 residues.

CDR3 DNA sequence: TGTGCCAGCCCACCCACCTCCGGTCGGACGGGGGAAGCTTTCTTT. This encodes CASPPTSGRTGEAFF. This rearrangement joins TRBV28 to TRBJ1-1; D not certain. Per germline, CDR1 MDHEN and CDR2 SYDVKM. The germline V and J ends were trimmed by 8 bases and 8 bases, with 24 bases remaining between them. The CDR3 runs 15 residues.

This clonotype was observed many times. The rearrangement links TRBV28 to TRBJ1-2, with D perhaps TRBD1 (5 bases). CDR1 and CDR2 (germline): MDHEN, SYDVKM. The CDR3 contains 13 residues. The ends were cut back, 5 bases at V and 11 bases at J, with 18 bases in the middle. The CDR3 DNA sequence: TGTGCCAGCAGTGGTCCGGGACCGCCCCCTTACACCTTC. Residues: CASSGPGPPPYTF.

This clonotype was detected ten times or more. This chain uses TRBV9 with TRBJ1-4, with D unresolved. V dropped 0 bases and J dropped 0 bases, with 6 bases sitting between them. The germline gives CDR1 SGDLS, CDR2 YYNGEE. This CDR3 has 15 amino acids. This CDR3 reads CASSVADATNEKLFF. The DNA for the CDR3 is TGTGCCAGCAGCGTAGCGGATGCAACTAATGAAAAACTGTTTTTT.

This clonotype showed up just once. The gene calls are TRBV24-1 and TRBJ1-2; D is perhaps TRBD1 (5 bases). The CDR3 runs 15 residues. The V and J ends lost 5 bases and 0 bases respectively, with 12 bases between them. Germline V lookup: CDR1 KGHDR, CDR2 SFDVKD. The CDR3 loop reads CATSADKASNYGYTF. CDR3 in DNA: TGTGCCACCAGTGCGGACAAAGCCTCTAACTATGGCTACACCTTC.

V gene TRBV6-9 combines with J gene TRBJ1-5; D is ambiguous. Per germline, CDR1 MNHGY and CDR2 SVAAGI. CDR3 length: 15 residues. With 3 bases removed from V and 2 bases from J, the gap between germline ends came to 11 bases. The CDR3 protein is CASSYRLLGNQPQHF. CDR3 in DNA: TGTGCCAGCAGTTACAGACTTCTTGGCAATCAGCCCCAGCATTTT.

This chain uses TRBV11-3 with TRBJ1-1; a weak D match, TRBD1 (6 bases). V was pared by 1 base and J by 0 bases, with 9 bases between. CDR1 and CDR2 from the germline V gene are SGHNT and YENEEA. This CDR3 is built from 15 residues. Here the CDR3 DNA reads TGTGCCAGCAGCTTAGGGGGGGCGTTGAACACTGAAGCTTTCTTT. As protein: CASSLGGALNTEAFF.

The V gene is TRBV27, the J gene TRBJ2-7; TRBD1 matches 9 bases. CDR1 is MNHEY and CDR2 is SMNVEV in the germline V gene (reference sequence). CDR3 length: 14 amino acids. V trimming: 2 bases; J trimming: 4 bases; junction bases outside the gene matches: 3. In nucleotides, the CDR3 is TGTGCCAGCAGTTTACACGGACAGGGGTACGAGCAGTACTTC. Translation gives CASSLHGQGYEQYF.

Here the CDR3 DNA reads TGTGCCACATCGGGACAGGGAGTCAATGAGCAGTTCTTC. Encoded protein: CATSGQGVNEQFF. The chain links TRBV19 to TRBJ2-1; the match to TRBD1 covers 9 bases. Germline CDR1 is LNHDA and CDR2 is SQIVND (reference sequence). The CDR3 totals 13 residues. V was pared by 10 bases and J by 6 bases, with 7 bases of the junction left unmatched.

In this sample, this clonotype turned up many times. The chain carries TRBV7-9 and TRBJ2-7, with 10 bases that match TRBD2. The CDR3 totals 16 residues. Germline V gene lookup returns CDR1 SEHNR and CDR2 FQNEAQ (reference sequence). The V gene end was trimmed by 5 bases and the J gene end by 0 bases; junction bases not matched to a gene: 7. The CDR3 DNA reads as TGTGCCAGCAGCGCGCCGGGACTAGCGTCCTCCTACGAGCAGTACTTC. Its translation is CASSAPGLASSYEQYF. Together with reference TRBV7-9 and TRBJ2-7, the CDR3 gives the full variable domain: DTGVSQNPRHKITKRGQNVTFRCDPISEHNRLYWYRQTLGQGPEFLTYFQNEAQLEKSRLLSDRFSAERPKGSFSTLEIQRTEQGDSAMYLCASSAPGLASSYEQYFGPGTRLTVT.

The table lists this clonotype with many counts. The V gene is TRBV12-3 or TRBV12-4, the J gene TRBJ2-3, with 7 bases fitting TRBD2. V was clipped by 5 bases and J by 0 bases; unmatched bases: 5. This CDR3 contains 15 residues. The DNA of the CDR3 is TGTGCCAGCAGTGTGGAACTAGCGAGCACAGATACGCAGTATTTT. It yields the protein CASSVELASTDTQYF.

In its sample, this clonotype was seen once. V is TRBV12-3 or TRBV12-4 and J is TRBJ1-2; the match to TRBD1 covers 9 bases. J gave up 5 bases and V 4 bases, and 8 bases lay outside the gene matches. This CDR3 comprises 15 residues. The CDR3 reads CASSWTAGTGYGYTF. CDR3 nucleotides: TGTGCCAGCAGTTGGACCGCCGGGACAGGGTATGGCTACACCTTC.

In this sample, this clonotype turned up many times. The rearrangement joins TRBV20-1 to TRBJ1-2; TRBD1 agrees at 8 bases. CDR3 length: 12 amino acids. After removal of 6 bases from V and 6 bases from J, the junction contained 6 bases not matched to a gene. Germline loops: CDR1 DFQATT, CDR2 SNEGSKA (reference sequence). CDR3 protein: CSAERTGNGYTF. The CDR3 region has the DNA TGCAGTGCCGAACGGACAGGGAATGGCTACACCTTC.

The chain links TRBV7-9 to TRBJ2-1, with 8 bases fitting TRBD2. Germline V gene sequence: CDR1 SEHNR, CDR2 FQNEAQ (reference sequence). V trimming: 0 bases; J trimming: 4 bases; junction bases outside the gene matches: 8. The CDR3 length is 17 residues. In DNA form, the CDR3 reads TGTGCCAGCAGCTTAGCGAGGTTAGCGGGGAAATACAATGAGCAGTTCTTC. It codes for CASSLARLAGKYNEQFF.